A single sample is the source of the 13 T cell receptor beta chains below, sequenced in a study of cytomegalovirus exposure and HLA in healthy donors. The PCR had 60 Vbeta and 13 Jbeta primers. Clones were sequenced by immunoSEQ multiplex PCR, and TCRdb holds only the in-frame ones, with some missing. This table holds under 200,000 clones, 82% found once. Sequences were obtained from PBMCs. These receptors came from a girl between 5 and 17 years old in good health and CMV-seropositive.

This chain connects TRBV10-2 to TRBJ1-2, with D maybe TRBD1 (5 bases). Between the trimmed V and J ends, which lost 6 bases and 2 bases, there was a span of 10 bases. The CDR3 extends over 13 amino acids. Germline V gene sequence: CDR1 WSHSY, CDR2 SAAADI. CDR3 sequence: CASRAPGNYGYTF. The CDR3 region has the DNA TGCGCCAGCAGGGCCCCAGGGAACTATGGCTACACCTTC.

CDR3 loop: CASSLRGSSYNEQFF. In nucleotides, the CDR3 is TGTGCCAGCAGTTTAAGGGGGAGCTCCTACAATGAGCAGTTCTTC. The V gene is TRBV27, the J gene TRBJ2-1, with D possibly matching TRBD1 (6 bases). Trimming removed 2 bases from V and 0 bases from J, with 8 bases in between. The CDR3 contains 15 residues. The germline V gene encodes CDR1 MNHEY and CDR2 SMNVEV (reference sequence).

The chain combines TRBV5-1 with TRBJ1-5; D gene ambiguous. Germline CDR1 is SGHRS and CDR2 is YFSETQ. V lost 0 bases, J lost 5 bases, and 9 bases lay in between. The CDR3 runs 14 residues. CDR3 in DNA: TGCGCCAGCAGCTTGGAGCCCGATTATCAGCCCCAGCATTTT. This codes for CASSLEPDYQPQHF.

The gene calls are TRBV18 and TRBJ1-4; D is possibly TRBD1 (5 bases). The germline V gene has CDR1 KGHSH and CDR2 LQKENI. The CDR3 runs 14 residues. The V and J ends lost 1 base and 4 bases respectively, with 7 bases between them. The CDR3 loop reads CASSPQGVNEKLFF. CDR3 sequence (DNA): TGTGCCAGCTCACCACAAGGGGTTAATGAAAAACTGTTTTTT.

This rearrangement joins TRBV5-7 to TRBJ2-5, with 8 nucleotides matching TRBD2. TRBV5-7 is sorted into the ORF group, with uncertain function. The CDR3 has 18 residues. J gave up 5 bases and V 2 bases, and 17 bases lay outside the gene matches. Here the CDR3 DNA reads TGTGCCAGCAGCTTCCCCGACAGGTTGGAGCGGGAGAGGGAGACCCAGTACTTC. Amino acids: CASSFPDRLERERETQYF.

The gene calls are TRBV7-9 and TRBJ1-2; D ambiguous. This CDR3 contains 16 residues. Trimming cost V 2 bases and J 2 bases, with 15 bases left between them. Germline CDR1 SEHNR, CDR2 FQNEAQ (reference sequence). CDR3 amino acids: CASSLSDRGGNYGYTF. The CDR3 coding sequence is TGTGCCAGCAGCTTAAGCGATCGAGGAGGGAACTATGGCTACACCTTC.

V and J are TRBV15 and TRBJ1-5; 9 positions agree with TRBD1. The V gene's germline CDR1 is LNHNV and CDR2 YYDKDF (reference sequence). The CDR3 extends over 16 amino acids. The trim removed 3 bases at V and 4 bases at J, leaving 7 bases unmatched. Here the CDR3 DNA reads TGTGCCACCAGCAGGGGAGGACAGGGGTGGAATCAGCCCCAGCATTTT. It yields the protein CATSRGGQGWNQPQHF.

V usage is TRBV9 and J usage is TRBJ1-1, with a weak D call TRBD1 (6 bases). This CDR3 is 16 amino acids long. Germline values: CDR1 SGDLS, CDR2 YYNGEE. Trimming left V 4 bases short and J 1 base short, with 17 bases between. CDR3 loop: CASSLTGLDWNTEAFF. CDR3 sequence (DNA): TGTGCCAGCAGCCTGACAGGTCTCGACTGGAACACTGAAGCTTTCTTT.

This clone has a single count. The gene calls are TRBV2 and TRBJ1-1, with 11 bases that match TRBD1. Germline V lookup: CDR1 SNHLY, CDR2 FYNNEI. Losses at the gene ends were 4 bases for V and 7 bases for J; bases not matched to a gene: 8. The CDR3 has 15 residues. The CDR3 DNA is TGTGCCAGCAGTGGCTCGCGGACAGGGGGCCTTGAAGCTTTCTTT. Encoded protein: CASSGSRTGGLEAFF.

The V and J genes are TRBV11-3 and TRBJ2-7; TRBD1 might be the D (6 bases). The ends were cut back, 5 bases at V and 4 bases at J, with 12 bases in the middle. The germline V gene encodes CDR1 SGHNT and CDR2 YENEEA. The CDR3 has 13 residues. CDR3 sequence reads: CASSQGQSYEQYF. The CDR3 DNA is TGTGCCAGCAGCCAAGGACAGTCATACGAGCAGTACTTC.

The chain carries TRBV2 and TRBJ2-1; D is undetermined. The CDR3 contains 13 residues. V lost 3 bases and J lost 3, with 6 bases in between. CDR1 SNHLY and CDR2 FYNNEI come from the germline V gene. CDR3 residues: CASSDNGYNEQFF. DNA for the CDR3: TGTGCCAGCAGTGATAACGGCTACAATGAGCAGTTCTTC.

The V and J genes are TRBV5-1 and TRBJ2-1; 8 bases are a match to TRBD2. The CDR3 is made up of 16 amino acids. CDR1 is SGHRS and CDR2 is YFSETQ in the germline V gene. The V and J ends lost 0 bases and 0 bases, in that order; junction bases with no gene match: 2. This CDR3 is CASSLVAGGSYNEQFF. The CDR3, as DNA: TGCGCCAGCAGCTTGGTGGCGGGAGGCTCCTACAATGAGCAGTTCTTC.

The J gene is TRBJ1-1, the V gene TRBV19, with 7 bases matching TRBD1. The CDR3 runs 13 residues. The trim removed 4 bases at V and 7 bases at J, leaving 6 bases unmatched. Per the germline V gene, CDR1 is LNHDA and CDR2 is SQIVND (reference sequence). CDR3 loop: CASSTDREVEAFF. The CDR3 DNA sequence: TGTGCCAGTAGTACCGACAGGGAGGTTGAAGCTTTCTTT.